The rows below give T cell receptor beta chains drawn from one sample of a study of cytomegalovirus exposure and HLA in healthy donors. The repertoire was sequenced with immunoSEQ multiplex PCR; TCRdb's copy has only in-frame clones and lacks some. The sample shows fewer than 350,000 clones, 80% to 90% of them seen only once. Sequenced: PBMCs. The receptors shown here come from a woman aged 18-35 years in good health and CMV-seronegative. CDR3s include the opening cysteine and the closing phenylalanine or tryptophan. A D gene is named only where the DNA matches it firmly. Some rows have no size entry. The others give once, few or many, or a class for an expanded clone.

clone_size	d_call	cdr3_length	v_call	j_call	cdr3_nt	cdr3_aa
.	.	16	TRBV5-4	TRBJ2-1	TGTGCCAGCAGCTTGGATAGGGGGGGCTCCTACAATGAGCAGTTCTTC	CASSLDRGGSYNEQFF
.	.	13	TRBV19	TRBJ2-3	TGTGCCAGTAGGCCGAGAGCCCAAGATACGCAGTATTTT	CASRPRAQDTQYF
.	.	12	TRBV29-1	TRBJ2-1	TGCAGCGGGGGGGACTTCTACAATGAGCAGTTCTTC	CSGGDFYNEQFF
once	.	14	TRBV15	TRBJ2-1	TGTGCCACCAGCAGAGTTACGAGTAACAATGAGCAGTTCTTC	CATSRVTSNNEQFF
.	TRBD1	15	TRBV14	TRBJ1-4	TGTGCCAGCAGCCGCATTGACAGGGTAAATGAAAAACTGTTTTTT	CASSRIDRVNEKLFF
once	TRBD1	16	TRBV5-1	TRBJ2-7	TGCGCCAGCAGCTTACTCCAGGGGGCCGTGAACTACGAGCAGTACTTC	CASSLLQGAVNYEQYF
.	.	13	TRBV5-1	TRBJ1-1	TGCGCCAGCAGTCCGGAGGCGAGTACTGAAGCTTTCTTT	CASSPEASTEAFF
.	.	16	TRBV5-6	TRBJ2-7	TGTGCCAGCAGCAATACACCTAGGCGGGGGCGGGACGAGCAGTACTTC	CASSNTPRRGRDEQYF
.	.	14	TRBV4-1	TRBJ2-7	TGCGCCAGCAGCCCAGGCCCCGTCTCCTACGAGCAGTACTTC	CASSPGPVSYEQYF
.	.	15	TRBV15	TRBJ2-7	TGTGCCACCAGCAGAGGGGGGGGCTCGGGCTACGAGCAGTACTTC	CATSRGGGSGYEQYF
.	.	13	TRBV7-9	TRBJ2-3	TGTGCCAGCAGCTGGACTAGCACAGATACGCAGTATTTT	CASSWTSTDTQYF
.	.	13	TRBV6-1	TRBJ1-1	TGTGCCACCGAACTACTTGCAGGGGCTGAAGCTTTCTTT	CATELLAGAEAFF
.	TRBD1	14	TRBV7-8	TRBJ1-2	TGTGCCAGCAGCTTTCGGACAGGGCACTATGGCTACACCTTC	CASSFRTGHYGYTF
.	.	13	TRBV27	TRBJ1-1	TGTGCCAGCCAGGTAGGGGATAAAACTGAAGCTTTCTTT	CASQVGDKTEAFF
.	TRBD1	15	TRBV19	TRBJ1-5	TGTGCCAGTACTGCCGGGACAGGGGTAAATCAGCCCCAGCATTTT	CASTAGTGVNQPQHF
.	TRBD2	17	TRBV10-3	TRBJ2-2	TGTGCCATCAGTGAGTCCGGGACTAGCCGAATCACCGGGGAGCTGTTTTTT	CAISESGTSRITGELFF
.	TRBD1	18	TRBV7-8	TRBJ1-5	TGTGCCAGCAGCTTAGCGTTTGGACAGGGAGGGAACAATCAGCCCCAGCATTTT	CASSLAFGQGGNNQPQHF
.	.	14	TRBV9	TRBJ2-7	TGTGCCAGCAGCGTAGGAGGGTTTACCTACGAGCAGTACTTC	CASSVGGFTYEQYF
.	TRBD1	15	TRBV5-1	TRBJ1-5	TGCGCCAGCAGCTCGGGACAGGGCAACGATCAGCCCCAGCATTTT	CASSSGQGNDQPQHF
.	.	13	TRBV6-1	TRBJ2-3	TGTGCCAGCAATTTGATCAGAGGAGATACGCAGTATTTT	CASNLIRGDTQYF
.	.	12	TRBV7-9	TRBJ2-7	TGTGCCAGCCGAGGAGGGTTCTCCGAGCAGTACTTC	CASRGGFSEQYF
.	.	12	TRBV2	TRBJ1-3	TGTGCCAGCAGTGATAGCCCAAACACCATATATTTT	CASSDSPNTIYF
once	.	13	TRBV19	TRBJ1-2	TGTGCCAGTAGTAGGGGCGACAGGTATGGCTACACCTTC	CASSRGDRYGYTF
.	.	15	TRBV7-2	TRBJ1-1	TGTGCCAGCAGCCCGGGCCGGTGGGAGGGCGTGGTGGCTTTCTTT	CASSPGRWEGVVAFF
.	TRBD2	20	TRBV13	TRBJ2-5	TGTGCCAGCAGCACTACAGCCCCACTAGCGGGGGGGCTCGGAGGCGAGACCCAGTACTTC	CASSTTAPLAGGLGGETQYF
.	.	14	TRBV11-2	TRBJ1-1	TGTGCCAGCATGTGGGACACCCTGAACACTGAAGCTTTCTTT	CASMWDTLNTEAFF
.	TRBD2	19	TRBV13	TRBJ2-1	TGTGCCAGCAGCACCTGGGGTGCTAGCGGGGGGGCAGGTTACAATGAGCAGTTCTTC	CASSTWGASGGAGYNEQFF
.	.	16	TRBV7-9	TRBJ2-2	TGTGCCAGCAGCCGGCGCAGCGGAGGGGACACCGGGGAGCTGTTTTTT	CASSRRSGGDTGELFF
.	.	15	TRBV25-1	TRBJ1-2	TGTGCCAGCAGTGAACAAGGGGTCCCACTGGATGGCTACACCTTC	CASSEQGVPLDGYTF
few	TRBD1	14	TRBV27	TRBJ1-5	TGTGCCAGCAGCCCAGGGGGGAGCAATCAGCCCCAGCATTTT	CASSPGGSNQPQHF
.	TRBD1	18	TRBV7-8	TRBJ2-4	TGTGCCAGCAGCTTATCCCGAATACAGGGGCTAGCCAAAAACATTCAGTACTTC	CASSLSRIQGLAKNIQYF
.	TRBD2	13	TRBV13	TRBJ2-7	TGTGCCAGCAGCGCGGGGGGGCGGAACGAGCAGTACTTC	CASSAGGRNEQYF
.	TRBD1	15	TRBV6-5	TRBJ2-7	TGTGCCAGCAGTTTTACCGGGACAGGGGACTACGAGCAGTACTTC	CASSFTGTGDYEQYF
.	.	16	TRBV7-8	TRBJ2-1	TGTGCCAGCAGCTTGCGTGATCCTCCCTCCCATAATGAGCAGTTCTTC	CASSLRDPPSHNEQFF
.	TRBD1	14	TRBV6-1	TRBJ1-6	TGTGCCAGCAGCCCGGGACAGGGCGGCTCACCCCTCCACTTT	CASSPGQGGSPLHF
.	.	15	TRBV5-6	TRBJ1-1	TGTGCCAGCAGCTTGATTTCCTACCGGAACACTGAAGCTTTCTTT	CASSLISYRNTEAFF
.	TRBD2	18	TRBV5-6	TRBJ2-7	TGTGCCAGCAGCTTCACCCCTCGACTAGCGGGGGACTCCTACGAGCAGTACTTC	CASSFTPRLAGDSYEQYF
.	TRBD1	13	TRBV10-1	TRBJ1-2	TGCGCCAGCAGCGACGGACAGGGCAACGGCTACACCTTC	CASSDGQGNGYTF
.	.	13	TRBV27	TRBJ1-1	TGTGCCAGCAGTTCGGGACAGAACACTGAAGCTTTCTTT	CASSSGQNTEAFF
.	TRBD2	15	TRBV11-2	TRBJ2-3	TGTGCCAGCAGTCTGACTAGCGGAGGCACAGATACGCAGTATTTT	CASSLTSGGTDTQYF
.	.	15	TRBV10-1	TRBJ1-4	TGCGCCAGCAGAACTAATGACGGGACAAAGGAAAAACTGTTTTTT	CASRTNDGTKEKLFF
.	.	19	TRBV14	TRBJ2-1	TGTGCCAGCAGCCAAGAATTTTTGGTTCCGGTAAGCTCCTACAATGAGCAGTTCTTC	CASSQEFLVPVSSYNEQFF
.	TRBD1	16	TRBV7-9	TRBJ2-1	TGTGCCAGCAGCTCTCCGACAGGGAAAGGTGACAATGAGCAGTTCTTC	CASSSPTGKGDNEQFF
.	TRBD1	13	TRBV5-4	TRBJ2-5	TGTGCCAGCAGCTTGAATTTCCAGGGGGAGCAGTACTTC	CASSLNFQGEQYF
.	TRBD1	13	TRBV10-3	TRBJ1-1	TGTGCCATGGCGCCAGGGGGAAACACTGAAGCTTTCTTT	CAMAPGGNTEAFF
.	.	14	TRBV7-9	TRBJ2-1	TGTGCCAGCAGCTTATTGCTGACTGACAATGAGCAGTTCTTC	CASSLLLTDNEQFF
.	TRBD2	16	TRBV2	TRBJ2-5	TGTGCCAGCAGTCCCCTGGCTAGCGGGGGGGAAGAGACCCAGTACTTC	CASSPLASGGEETQYF
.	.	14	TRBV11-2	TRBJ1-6	TGTGCCAGCAGCTATCTACGGGGTAATTCACCCCTCCACTTT	CASSYLRGNSPLHF
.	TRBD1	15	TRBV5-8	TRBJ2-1	TGTGCCAGCAGCCAGACAGGGGGGTCCTACAATGAGCAGTTCTTC	CASSQTGGSYNEQFF
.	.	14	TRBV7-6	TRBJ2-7	TGTGCCAGCAGCTCGGGCAGGGGCGGCTACGAGCAGTACTTC	CASSSGRGGYEQYF
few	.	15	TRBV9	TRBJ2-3	TGTGCCAGCAGCGTAGGCGTCAGGGCCTCAGATACGCAGTATTTT	CASSVGVRASDTQYF
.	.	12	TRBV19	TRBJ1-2	TGTGCCAGTAGTACGACCCGGGGTGGCTACACCTTC	CASSTTRGGYTF
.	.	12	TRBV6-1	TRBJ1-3	TGTGCCAGCAGTGTTTCGGGGAACACCATATATTTT	CASSVSGNTIYF
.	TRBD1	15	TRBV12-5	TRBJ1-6	TGTGCTAGTGGCCGGGACAGCTCCTATAATTCCCCCCTCCACTTT	CASGRDSSYNSPLHF
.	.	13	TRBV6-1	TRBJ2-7	TGTGCCAGCCACCCTGCAGGAAGGAGGGAGCAGTACTTC	CASHPAGRREQYF
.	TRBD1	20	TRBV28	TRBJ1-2	TGTGCCAGCAGTTTATTCGCCGGGACAGGTCTATCTCGGTCTTTCTATGGCTACACCTTC	CASSLFAGTGLSRSFYGYTF
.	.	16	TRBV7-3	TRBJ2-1	TGTGCCAGCAGCTTAAACCCCCCTCCCAGGGTCAATGAGCAGTTCTTC	CASSLNPPPRVNEQFF
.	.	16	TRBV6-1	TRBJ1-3	TGTGCCAGCAGTGAATTAACATTTCAATCTGGAAACACCATATATTTT	CASSELTFQSGNTIYF
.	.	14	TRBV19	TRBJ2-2	TGTGCCAGCTCCGGGACACCTAACACCGGGGAGCTGTTTTTT	CASSGTPNTGELFF